What follows are 9 T cell receptor beta chains derived from one specimen sequenced in a study of blood T cell repertoires in COVID-19. This table comes from immunoSEQ multiplex PCR, and its TCRdb copy is limited to in-frame clones, with some not included. Of some 230,000 clones detected, approximately 81% appear once; the ten largest clones hold 2.9%. Specimen: peripheral blood. These receptors came from a man aged 50-60 years who had recovered from COVID-19.

This clone was counted only a few times. The rearrangement links TRBV9 to TRBJ1-6; a possible D gene is TRBD1 (5 bases). Germline CDR1 reads SGDLS; CDR2 reads YYNGEE. Deletions cut 0 bases from V and 7 bases from J, with 14 bases between. The CDR3 has 16 amino acids. CDR3 residues: CASSVAYPGLNSPLHF. The CDR3 nucleotides are TGTGCCAGCAGCGTAGCTTATCCAGGGTTGAATTCACCCCTCCACTTT.

This chain joins TRBV29-1 and TRBJ2-3; 15 bases line up with TRBD2. The V gene's germline CDR1 is SQVTM and CDR2 ANQGSEA. This CDR3 is 16 amino acids long. The V and J ends lost 6 bases and 2 bases, in that order; junction bases with no gene match: 6. CDR3 sequence (DNA): TGCAGCGTCCCGGGGACTAGCGGGAGGTACACAGATACGCAGTATTTT. Its protein is CSVPGTSGRYTDTQYF.

The rearrangement joins TRBV28 to TRBJ1-1, with unresolved D. Trimming shortened V by 7 bases and J by 1 base, and 10 bases separated the two germline ends. CDR1 MDHEN and CDR2 SYDVKM come from the germline V gene. The CDR3 has 13 amino acids. The CDR3 loop reads CASIFTSNTEAFF. CDR3 nucleotide sequence: TGTGCCAGCATTTTTACTTCGAACACTGAAGCTTTCTTT.

This chain joins TRBV27 and TRBJ2-7; D is unclear. The CDR3 length is 14 residues. Per the germline V gene, CDR1 is MNHEY and CDR2 is SMNVEV (reference sequence). Deletions cut 2 bases from V and 2 bases from J, with 10 bases between. The CDR3: CASSLAAPAYEQYF. Written as DNA, the CDR3 is TGTGCCAGCAGTTTAGCGGCCCCGGCCTACGAGCAGTACTTC.

This rearrangement joins TRBV7-6 to TRBJ2-7; the D gene is possibly TRBD2 (6 bases). Germline CDR1 SGHVS, CDR2 FNYEAQ. This CDR3 comprises 17 residues. V lost 0 bases, J lost 6 bases, and 21 bases lay in between. This CDR3 reads CASSLALSGRSWAEQYF. CDR3 DNA: TGTGCCAGCAGCTTAGCTCTGTCCGGGAGAAGCTGGGCCGAGCAGTACTTC.

A single count supports this clone. The chain has TRBV27 and TRBJ2-7; TRBD2 is a possible D gene (8 bases). This CDR3 region has 17 residues. Per the germline V gene, CDR1 is MNHEY and CDR2 is SMNVEV (reference sequence). V lost 5 bases and J lost 7, with 27 bases in between. This CDR3 reads CASSPQWDSGTVLEQYF. For the CDR3, the DNA is TGTGCCAGCAGTCCACAGTGGGATAGCGGGACAGTATTGGAGCAGTACTTC.

The chain couples TRBV7-9 to TRBJ1-1; D remains ambiguous. From germline, CDR1 is SEHNR and CDR2 FQNEAQ (reference sequence). Trimming left V 6 bases short and J 4 bases short, with 12 bases between. CDR3 length equals 13 residues. Here the CDR3 reads CASSSQLGTEAFF. The CDR3, as DNA: TGTGCCAGCAGTTCCCAACTCGGCACTGAAGCTTTCTTT.

The V gene is TRBV29-1, the J gene TRBJ2-3; 12 nucleotides line up with TRBD2. The CDR3 is made up of 15 amino acids. Losses at the gene ends were 4 bases for V and 8 bases for J; bases not matched to a gene: 10. Germline lookup yields CDR1 SQVTM and CDR2 ANQGSEA. CDR3 DNA sequence: TGCAGCGTTGGGACTAGCGGGACGCAGGGAGGTACGCAGTATTTT. Translated, it gives CSVGTSGTQGGTQYF.

J is TRBJ2-4 and V is TRBV4-2; a weak D match, TRBD2 (5 bases). Trimming took off 1 base at V and 1 base at J, with 11 bases between the two ends. The CDR3 contains 16 residues. The germline gives CDR1 LGHNA, CDR2 YNFKEQ. CDR3 sequence: CASSQVTRGAKNIQYF. As DNA, the CDR3 is TGTGCCAGCAGCCAAGTGACCCGAGGGGCCAAAAACATTCAGTACTTC.